These 11 T cell receptor beta chains came from one sample sequenced in a study of cytomegalovirus exposure and HLA in healthy donors. 13 Jbeta primers and 60 Vbeta primers were used for the PCR. TCRdb keeps only in-frame clones here, not all; method: immunoSEQ multiplex PCR. Seen here are 100,000 to 150,000 clones, about three quarters observed once, and the top ten hold 3% to 4%. The material sequenced was PBMCs. Source of these receptors: a man aged 25-40 years in good health and CMV-seronegative.

The chain joins TRBV29-1 to TRBJ2-5, with D perhaps TRBD1 (6 bases). The CDR3 contains 15 residues. The germline V gene has CDR1 SQVTM and CDR2 ANQGSEA. Trimming removed 7 bases from V and 0 bases from J, with 18 bases in between. In nucleotides, the CDR3 is TGCAGCGCCGACTCCACTGGGGGCTACCAAGAGACCCAGTACTTC. Its protein is CSADSTGGYQETQYF. The variable domain in full, with the rest retrieved from reference TRBV29-1 and TRBJ2-5, is SAVISQKPSRDICQRGTSLTIQCQVDSQVTMMFWYRQQPGQSLTLIATANQGSEATYESGFVIDKFPISRPNLTFSTLTVSNMSPEDSSIYLCSADSTGGYQETQYFGPGTRLLVL.

This clone turned up a few times. The chain employs TRBV30 and TRBJ1-1; 9 bases align to TRBD1. The V and J ends lost 1 base and 3 bases, in that order; junction bases with no gene match: 15. Germline CDR1 and CDR2: GTSNPN and SVGIG (reference sequence). The CDR3 runs to 18 residues. The CDR3 reads CAWSATYPNRDRDTEAFF. As DNA, the CDR3 is TGTGCCTGGAGTGCGACTTATCCAAACCGGGACAGGGACACTGAAGCTTTCTTT. The whole variable domain, remainder taken from reference TRBV30 and TRBJ1-1, is SQTIHQWPATLVQPVGSPLSLECTVEGTSNPNLYWYRQAAGRGLQLLFYSVGIGQISSEVPQNLSASRPQDRQFILSSKKLLLSDSGFYLCAWSATYPNRDRDTEAFFGQGTRLTVV.

Comments on this clone: One end of the junction varies from germline; a read error may be responsible. V usage is TRBV7-9 and J usage is TRBJ1-6; perhaps TRBD1 as D (6 bases). Germline assignment: CDR1 SEHNR and CDR2 FQNEAQ (reference sequence). The CDR3 totals 16 residues. This CDR3 is CSSSGLGGSYNSPLHF. In DNA form, the CDR3 reads TGTTCCAGCAGCGGCCTAGGGGGCTCCTATAATTCACCCCTCCACTTT.

The rearrangement uses TRBV7-8 and TRBJ2-7, with D perhaps matching TRBD2 (6 bases). Looked up from germline, CDR1 is SGHVS and CDR2 is FQNEAQ. This CDR3 comprises 15 residues. The V gene lost 4 bases and the J gene lost 0 bases, with 13 bases spanning the gap. The CDR3 loop reads CASSYQRGSSYEQYF. The CDR3 region has the DNA TGTGCCAGCAGCTACCAACGGGGGAGCTCCTACGAGCAGTACTTC.

In this sample, this clone turned up once. The chain has TRBV5-1 and TRBJ2-3, with TRBD2 matching over 9 bases. This CDR3 spans 15 amino acids. V lost 0 bases to trimming and J lost 4 bases; unmatched junction nucleotides: 3. Germline values: CDR1 SGHRS, CDR2 YFSETQ. As DNA, the CDR3 is TGCGCCAGCAGCTTGGAAGGGACTAGCCCAGATACGCAGTATTTT. This encodes CASSLEGTSPDTQYF.

This clone came up a few times. Sequence at one end of the junction differs from germline and may be a read error. This CDR3 reads CARRPGDLTDTQYF. The CDR3, as DNA: TGCGCCCGCAGACCGGGGGATCTCACAGATACGCAGTATTTT. The chain carries TRBV4-3 and TRBJ2-3, with D perhaps TRBD2 (6 bases). The germline gives CDR1 LGHNA, CDR2 YSLEER. CDR3 size: 14 residues.

The V call is TRBV9, the J call TRBJ2-7, with 8 nucleotides matching TRBD2. The J segment lost 6 bases and the V segment lost 4 bases, leaving 9 bases of the junction unmatched. The CDR3 loop spans 14 amino acids. The germline gives CDR1 SGDLS, CDR2 YYNGEE. CDR3 coding DNA: TGTGCCAGCAGCACCCGGGGGGGACCTCTCGAGCAGTACTTC. It encodes CASSTRGGPLEQYF.

The chain links TRBV13 to TRBJ2-7, with D perhaps matching TRBD1 (5 bases). V dropped 5 bases and J dropped 1 base, with 12 bases sitting between them. There are 14 residues in the CDR3. Germline assignment: CDR1 PRHDT and CDR2 FYEKMQ (reference sequence). The CDR3 DNA sequence: TGTGCCAGCAGCCCAAGTGACAGATCCTACGAGCAGTACTTC. This translates into CASSPSDRSYEQYF.

This clone was counted between two and nine times. The genes are TRBV18 and TRBJ1-2; unclear D gene. V dropped 3 bases and J dropped 3 bases, with 11 bases sitting between them. There are 14 residues in the CDR3. CDR1 is KGHSH, CDR2 LQKENI, per germline. The CDR3: CASSPSTEHYGYTF. Here the CDR3 DNA reads TGTGCCAGCTCACCCTCAACAGAACACTATGGCTACACCTTC.

This clone was observed once. The chain employs TRBV7-9 and TRBJ2-7; 14 bases agree with TRBD2. Germline trimming cut 8 bases from V and 4 bases from J; bases unmatched to any gene: 7. CDR1 and CDR2 from the germline V gene are SEHNR and FQNEAQ (reference sequence). CDR3 length: 15 amino acids. Here the CDR3 DNA reads TGTGCCAGCGATCGACTAGCGGGGGGGTTATACGAGCAGTACTTC. Translation: CASDRLAGGLYEQYF.

This chain uses TRBV12-5 with TRBJ2-6, with 9 nucleotides matching TRBD1. Germline CDR1 reads LGHNT; CDR2 reads FRNRAP. The V segment lost 7 bases and the J segment 0 bases; nucleotides outside the gene matches: 10. CDR3 length: 18 residues. Written as DNA, the CDR3 is TGTGCTAGTGATTGGGGACAGGGTTTATCCTCTGGGGCCAACGTCCTGACTTTC. Its protein product is CASDWGQGLSSGANVLTF.